The sequence of this TCR beta chain was determined in a study of blood T cell repertoires in COVID-19. About the study: The origin of the acute and convalescent COVID-19 samples was the United States, Italy and Spain.

In the original workflow: Researchers report that nucleated cell counts were estimated from reference gene primer amplification. TCRdb's table, derived via immunoSEQ multiplex PCR, lists solely in-frame clones and lacks some. V and J calls and clone size are those listed in that table; D and trimming were worked out from the DNA. The data show about 270,000 clones, with roughly 88% seen just once and approximately 5.5% held by the top ten. Followed over time, Seattle patients had been enrolled while infection was active. In germline, CDR1 is SGDLS, CDR2 YYNGEE. This CDR3 contains 16 residues. The trim removed 0 bases at V and 4 bases at J, leaving 7 bases unmatched.

This TCR derives from a woman of 80 years or more with COVID-19, enrolled during active disease. The chain has TRBV9 and TRBJ2-1, with TRBD2 matching over 7 bases. The sample was peripheral blood. CDR3 sequence: CASSVVAGPGYNEQFF. CDR3 nucleotide sequence: TGTGCCAGCAGCGTAGTAGCGGGCCCAGGATACAATGAGCAGTTCTTC.